Following are 20 T cell receptor beta chains from one sample sequenced in a study of blood T cells in healthy people across ages. Sample-barcoded 5' priming and a J-beta primer mix drove a second PCR of roughly 6 to 12 cycles. TCRdb redid the calling of the 5' RACE reads with MiXCR, one entry per CDR3 protein. In the table there are 1.5 million or so distinct CDR3 sequences, 35% to 45% of which are singletons. Source material: blood. The receptors shown here come from a woman under 30 in good health.

In DNA, the CDR3 is TGTGCCAGCAGCTTCCTCGGACAAAACCGGAATGAGCAGTTCTTC. Amino acids: CASSFLGQNRNEQFF. The J gene is TRBJ2-1, the V gene TRBV7-9; TRBD1 is a possible D gene (5 bases). With 3 bases removed from V and 7 bases from J, the gap between germline ends came to 16 bases. The CDR3 runs to 15 residues. Per germline, CDR1 SEHNR and CDR2 FQNEAQ (reference sequence).

Points on this clonotype: Germline is not matched at one junction end, which may reflect a read error. This sequence joins TRBV29-1 and TRBJ2-7; D gene ambiguous. The CDR3 covers 11 residues. CDR1 and CDR2 (germline): SQVTM, ANQGSEA. The CDR3 nucleotides read TGCAGCGCCGAAGGTTACTACGGGCAGTACTTC. Amino acid sequence: CSAEGYYGQYF.

The rearrangement uses TRBV21-1 and TRBJ1-1; the DNA was not used to check the table's D call, TRBD1. TRBV21-1 is marked as a pseudogene. The CDR3 covers 14 residues. The CDR3 DNA reads as TGTGCCAGCAGCAACCGGGTCAGGAACACTGAAGCTTTCTTT. Encoded protein: CASSNRVRNTEAFF.

The chain is built from TRBV10-3 and TRBJ2-4; maybe TRBD1 (6 bases). CDR1 and CDR2 (germline): ENHRY, SYGVKD. V was shortened by 10 bases and J by 0 bases, with 16 bases between the two germline ends. The CDR3 is made up of 15 amino acids. CDR3 amino acids: CATSGVLVAKNIQYF. DNA of the CDR3: TGTGCCACCTCAGGGGTCTTAGTAGCCAAAAACATTCAGTACTTC.

In this sample, this clonotype turned up a few times. V and J are TRBV20-1 and TRBJ1-6, with D unresolved. Germline V CDR1 and CDR2: DFQATT, SNEGSKA (reference sequence). V lost 2 bases to trimming and J lost 0 bases, with 11 bases between them. CDR3 length equals 16 residues. The CDR3 spells CSARWKTSSYNSPLHF. DNA for the CDR3: TGCAGTGCTAGATGGAAAACGAGCTCCTATAATTCACCCCTCCACTTT.

J is TRBJ1-3 and V is TRBV27; D unclear. CDR1 and CDR2 (germline): MNHEY, SMNVEV (reference sequence). The CDR3 covers 14 residues. The germline V and J ends were trimmed by 7 bases and 1 base, with 11 bases remaining between them. Here the CDR3 DNA reads TGTGCCAGCAAATCCACCCTATCTGGAAACACCATATATTTT. As protein: CASKSTLSGNTIYF.

This clonotype has a handful of counts. This chain uses TRBV18 with TRBJ2-7, with 9 bases aligning to TRBD2. Germline CDR1 and CDR2: KGHSH and LQKENI. V shed 5 bases, J shed 1 base, and the junction held 3 bases outside the gene matches. CDR3 length: 14 amino acids. CDR3 nucleotide sequence: TGTGCCAGCTCAATGACTAGCGGATCCTACGAGCAGTACTTC. This codes for CASSMTSGSYEQYF.

This clonotype was seen a few times. The DNA for the CDR3 is TGTGCCAGCAGTGAAGAGTTGGTCCGGCCTAACACCGGGGAGCTGTTTTTT. Residues: CASSEELVRPNTGELFF. The chain employs TRBV2 and TRBJ2-2; D is unclear. V shed 1 base and J shed 2 bases, with 14 bases lying between them. This CDR3 has 17 amino acids. Germline CDR1 reads SNHLY; CDR2 reads FYNNEI.

The V and J genes are TRBV7-9 and TRBJ2-5, with 7 bases matching TRBD1. The CDR3 is made up of 15 amino acids. The J segment lost 11 bases and the V segment lost 5 bases, leaving 17 bases of the junction unmatched. Germline V gene lookup returns CDR1 SEHNR and CDR2 FQNEAQ (reference sequence). CDR3 residues: CASSPRAGGQNEQYF. CDR3 DNA: TGTGCCAGCAGCCCGAGGGCAGGGGGACAAAATGAGCAGTACTTC.

This CDR3 reads CASSYTWGGRGDQPQHF. The CDR3 nucleotides read TGTGCCAGCAGTTACACATGGGGGGGCCGAGGAGATCAGCCCCAGCATTTT. V gene TRBV6-5 combines with J gene TRBJ1-5, with a weak D call TRBD1 (6 bases). Per germline, CDR1 MNHEY and CDR2 SVGAGI. There are 17 residues in the CDR3. Trimming pared 2 bases from V and 5 bases from J, leaving 19 bases between.

This clonotype was counted between two and nine times. V and J are TRBV6-5 and TRBJ2-4; 9 nucleotides line up with TRBD1. Looked up from germline, CDR1 is MNHEY and CDR2 is SVGAGI. The CDR3 is 15 residues long. The junction had 5 bases not matched to a gene; V was cut back by 0 bases and J by 8 bases. The CDR3 spells CASSYSRDRADIQYF. CDR3 DNA: TGTGCCAGCAGTTACTCGCGGGACAGGGCGGACATTCAGTACTTC.

This clonotype has just a few counts. The genes are TRBV2 and TRBJ2-3; D is ambiguous. Germline lookup yields CDR1 SNHLY and CDR2 FYNNEI. Trimming left V 0 bases short and J 0 bases short, with 10 bases between. This CDR3 region has 16 residues. In nucleotides, the CDR3 is TGTGCCAGCAGTGAAGCGCTTACGGCTAGCACAGATACGCAGTATTTT. The encoded protein is CASSEALTASTDTQYF.

The chain carries TRBV4-2 and TRBJ2-7; TRBD1 is a possible D gene (6 bases). V lost 3 bases and J lost 2, with 11 bases in between. Germline-derived CDR1 and CDR2 are LGHNA and YNFKEQ. The CDR3 has 14 amino acids. The CDR3 region has the DNA TGTGCCAGCAGCCATGCCGGGACAACCTACGAGCAGTACTTC. Amino acid sequence: CASSHAGTTYEQYF.

This clonotype was counted a few times. V and J are TRBV12-3 or TRBV12-4 and TRBJ2-1, with 11 positions matching TRBD2. V shed 5 bases and J 9 bases; nucleotides not matched to a gene: 9. The CDR3 spans 15 residues. The CDR3 region has the DNA TGTGCCAGCAGTCACGGTAGCGGGGGGGCCGTTGAGCAGTTCTTC. Protein product: CASSHGSGGAVEQFF.

The chain uses TRBV28 and TRBJ1-5; D might be TRBD1 (6 bases). The germline V gene has CDR1 MDHEN and CDR2 SYDVKM. Trimming left V 6 bases short and J 3 bases short, with 12 bases between. CDR3 length: 14 residues. The CDR3 DNA follows: TGTGCCAGCAGCGGACCAGGGGCCAATCAGCCCCAGCATTTT. Amino acids: CASSGPGANQPQHF.

The chain carries TRBV27 and TRBJ1-6; unclear D gene. The V gene's germline CDR1 is MNHEY and CDR2 SMNVEV (reference sequence). CDR3 length: 18 amino acids. V was clipped by 0 bases and J by 0 bases, with 12 bases between them. The CDR3 spells CASSLSIPGSSYNSPLHF. The CDR3 bases are TGTGCCAGCAGTTTATCTATACCGGGGAGCTCCTATAATTCACCCCTCCACTTT.

The rearrangement links TRBV2 to TRBJ1-1; maybe TRBD1 (5 bases). Trimming took off 6 bases at V and 6 bases at J, with 35 bases between the two ends. CDR1 is SNHLY, CDR2 FYNNEI, per germline. The CDR3 runs to 20 residues. CDR3 in DNA: TGTGCCAGCAGCGTTGACCCGACTCGGGACTTTGGATTTCAAGGGTCTGAAGCTTTCTTT. It codes for CASSVDPTRDFGFQGSEAFF. The whole variable domain, remainder taken from reference TRBV2 and TRBJ1-1, is EPEVTQTPSHQVTQMGQEVILRCVPISNHLYFYWYRQILGQKVEFLVSFYNNEISEKSEIFDDQFSVERPDGSNFTLKIRSTKLEDSAMYFCASSVDPTRDFGFQGSEAFFGQGTRLTVV.

A word on this clonotype: Germline and junction disagree at one end, which may indicate a read error. V and J are TRBV9 and TRBJ2-3; D possibly corresponds to TRBD1 (5 bases). This CDR3 has 13 residues. CDR1 is SGDLS, CDR2 YYNGEE, per germline. CDR3: CASSVGVVDTQYF. CDR3 sequence (DNA): TGTGCCAGCAGTGTAGGGGTAGTCGATACACAGTATTTT.

This chain connects TRBV12-3 or TRBV12-4 to TRBJ1-1; D uncertain. The CDR3 is 12 amino acids. V was trimmed by 6 bases and J by 2 bases, leaving 7 bases between them. CDR3 loop: CASRPDNTEAFF. The DNA for the CDR3 is TGTGCCAGCAGACCAGACAACACTGAAGCTTTCTTT.

This clonotype was recorded a few times. The rearrangement links TRBV25-1 to TRBJ2-3, with D unresolved. The CDR3 consists of 12 residues. Trimming removed 6 bases from V and 1 base from J, with 5 bases in between. Germline assignment: CDR1 MGHDK and CDR2 SYGVNS. The CDR3, as DNA: TGTGCCAGCAGGAATCGCACAGATACGCAGTATTTT. It yields the protein CASRNRTDTQYF.